This T cell receptor (beta chain) was documented in a study of blood T cell repertoires in COVID-19. Study-level background: The United States, Italy and Spain provided the acute and convalescent COVID-19 samples. Sources were T cells, B-cell-depleted T cells, or PBMCs; the material itself was cDNA or gDNA.

The CDR3 totals 15 residues. V was cut by 0 bases and J by 2 bases, with 11 bases left in between. Germline CDR1 is SGHRS and CDR2 is YFSETQ. Original processing notes: Estimation of nucleated cell counts was performed using reference gene primer amplification. This table comes from immunoSEQ multiplex PCR, and its TCRdb copy is limited to in-frame clones, with some not included. That table supplies the V and J calls and clone size; D and trimming were determined from the DNA. The sample shows about 200,000 clones, about four fifths of them seen only once. The receptor's source is a woman between 70 and 85 years old with active or convalescent COVID-19. The sequenced material came from peripheral blood. The V and J genes are TRBV5-1 and TRBJ2-5, with D tentatively TRBD1 (6 bases). The CDR3 sequence is CASSLGPTGQETQYF. DNA for the CDR3: TGCGCCAGCAGCTTGGGCCCGACAGGTCAAGAGACCCAGTACTTC.